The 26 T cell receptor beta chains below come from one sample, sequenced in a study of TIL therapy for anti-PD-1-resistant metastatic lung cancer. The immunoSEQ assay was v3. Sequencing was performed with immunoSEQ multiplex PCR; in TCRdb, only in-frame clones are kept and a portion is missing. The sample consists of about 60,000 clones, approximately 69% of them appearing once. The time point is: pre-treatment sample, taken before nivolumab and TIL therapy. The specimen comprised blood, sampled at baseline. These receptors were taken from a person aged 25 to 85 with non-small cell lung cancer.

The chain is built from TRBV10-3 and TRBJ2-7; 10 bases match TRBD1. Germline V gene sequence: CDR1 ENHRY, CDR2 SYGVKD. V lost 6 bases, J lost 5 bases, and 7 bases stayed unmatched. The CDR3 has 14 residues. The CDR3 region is CAIRKTGGLNEQYF. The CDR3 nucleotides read TGTGCCATCAGAAAGACAGGGGGCTTGAACGAGCAGTACTTC.

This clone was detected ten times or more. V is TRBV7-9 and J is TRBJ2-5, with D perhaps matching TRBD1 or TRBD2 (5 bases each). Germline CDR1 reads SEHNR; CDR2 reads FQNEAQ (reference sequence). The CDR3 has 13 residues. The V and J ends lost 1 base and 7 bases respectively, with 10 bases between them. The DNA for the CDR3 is TGTGCCAGCAGCTTAGACGGGGCGGGGACCCAGTACTTC. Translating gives CASSLDGAGTQYF.

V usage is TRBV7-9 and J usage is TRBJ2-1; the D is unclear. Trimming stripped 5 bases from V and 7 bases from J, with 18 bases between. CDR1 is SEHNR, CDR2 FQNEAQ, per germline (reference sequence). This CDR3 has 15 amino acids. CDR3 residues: CASSMKGNAMNEQFF. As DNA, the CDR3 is TGTGCCAGCAGCATGAAAGGCAATGCGATGAATGAGCAGTTCTTC. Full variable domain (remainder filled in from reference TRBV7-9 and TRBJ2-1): DTGVSQNPRHKITKRGQNVTFRCDPISEHNRLYWYRQTLGQGPEFLTYFQNEAQLEKSRLLSDRFSAERPKGSFSTLEIQRTEQGDSAMYLCASSMKGNAMNEQFFGPGTRLTVL.

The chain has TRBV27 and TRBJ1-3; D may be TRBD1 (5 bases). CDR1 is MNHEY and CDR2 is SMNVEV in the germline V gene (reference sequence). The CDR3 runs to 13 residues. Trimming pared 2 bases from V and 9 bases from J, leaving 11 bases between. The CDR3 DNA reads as TGTGCCAGCAGTTTAACTCAGGGTCTCACCATATATTTT. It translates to CASSLTQGLTIYF.

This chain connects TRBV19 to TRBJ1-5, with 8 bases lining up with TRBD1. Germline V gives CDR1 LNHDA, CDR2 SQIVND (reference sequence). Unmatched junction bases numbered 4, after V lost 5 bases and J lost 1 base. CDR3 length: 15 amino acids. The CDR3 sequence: CASSATGGSNQPQHF. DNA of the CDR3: TGTGCCAGTAGTGCAACAGGGGGGAGCAATCAGCCCCAGCATTTT.

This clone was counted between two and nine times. CDR3 nucleotide sequence: TGTGCCTGGAGTGTTGGAGGGGACGGCTACACCTTC. This encodes CAWSVGGDGYTF. The rearrangement joins TRBV30 to TRBJ1-2; a weak D match, TRBD1 (5 bases). Germline V gene sequence: CDR1 GTSNPN, CDR2 SVGIG (reference sequence). The V end lost 0 bases, the J end lost 8 bases, and 10 bases lay between the germline ends. The CDR3 loop spans 12 amino acids.

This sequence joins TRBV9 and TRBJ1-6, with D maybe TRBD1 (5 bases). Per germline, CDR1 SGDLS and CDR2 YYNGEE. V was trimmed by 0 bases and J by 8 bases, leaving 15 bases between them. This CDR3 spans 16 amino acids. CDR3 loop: CASSVAGRGTDSPLHF. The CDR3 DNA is TGTGCCAGCAGCGTAGCTGGGAGGGGAACGGATTCACCCCTCCACTTT.

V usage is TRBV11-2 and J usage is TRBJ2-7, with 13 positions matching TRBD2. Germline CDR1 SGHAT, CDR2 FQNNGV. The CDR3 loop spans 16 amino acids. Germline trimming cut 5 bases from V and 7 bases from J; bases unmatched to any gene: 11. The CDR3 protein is CASSPDGLAGAGEQYF. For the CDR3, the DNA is TGTGCCAGCAGCCCAGATGGACTAGCGGGAGCGGGGGAGCAGTACTTC.

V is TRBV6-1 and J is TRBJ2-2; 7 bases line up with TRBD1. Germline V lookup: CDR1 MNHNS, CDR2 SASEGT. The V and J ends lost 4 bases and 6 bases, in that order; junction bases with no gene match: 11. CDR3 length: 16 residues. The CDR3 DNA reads TGTGCCAGCAGTGTTCGAGGGGGCGCGGGTCCCGGGGAGCTGTTTTTT. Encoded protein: CASSVRGGAGPGELFF.

The CDR3: CASSETGGETQYF. The CDR3 DNA is TGTGCCAGCAGTGAAACAGGGGGAGAGACCCAGTACTTC. The rearrangement uses TRBV2 and TRBJ2-5, with TRBD1 matching 8 bases. CDR3 length: 13 amino acids. Trimming cost V 2 bases and J 4 bases; bases outside gene matches: 0. Germline CDR1 and CDR2: SNHLY and FYNNEI.

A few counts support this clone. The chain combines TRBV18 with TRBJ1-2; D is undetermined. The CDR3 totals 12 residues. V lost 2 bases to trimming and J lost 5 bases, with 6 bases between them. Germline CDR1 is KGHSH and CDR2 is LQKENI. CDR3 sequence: CASSPWGYGYTF. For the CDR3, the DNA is TGTGCCAGCTCACCATGGGGTTATGGCTACACCTTC.

The CDR3 coding sequence is TGTGCCTGGAGTGCAGGGGTCGGGACTGAAGCTTTCTTT. It is translated as CAWSAGVGTEAFF. The rearrangement links TRBV30 to TRBJ1-1; D might be TRBD1 (6 bases). CDR1 is GTSNPN, CDR2 SVGIG, per germline (reference sequence). CDR3 length: 13 residues. V was cut by 1 base and J by 5 bases, with 11 bases left in between. Together with reference TRBV30 and TRBJ1-1, the CDR3 gives the full variable domain: SQTIHQWPATLVQPVGSPLSLECTVEGTSNPNLYWYRQAAGRGLQLLFYSVGIGQISSEVPQNLSASRPQDRQFILSSKKLLLSDSGFYLCAWSAGVGTEAFFGQGTRLTVV.

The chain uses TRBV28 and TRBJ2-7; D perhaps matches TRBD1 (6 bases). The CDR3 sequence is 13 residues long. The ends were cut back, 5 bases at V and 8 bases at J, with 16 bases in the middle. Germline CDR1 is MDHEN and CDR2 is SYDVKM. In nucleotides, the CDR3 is TGTGCCAGCAGTCCCAGGGACAAAATAAAGCAGTACTTC. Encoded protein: CASSPRDKIKQYF.

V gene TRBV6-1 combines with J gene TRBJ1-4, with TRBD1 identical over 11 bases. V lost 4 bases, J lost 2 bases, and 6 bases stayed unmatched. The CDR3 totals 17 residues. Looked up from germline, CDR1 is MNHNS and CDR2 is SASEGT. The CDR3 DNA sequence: TGTGCCAGCAGTGGGACAGGGGGCGACAATACTAATGAAAAACTGTTTTTT. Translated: CASSGTGGDNTNEKLFF.

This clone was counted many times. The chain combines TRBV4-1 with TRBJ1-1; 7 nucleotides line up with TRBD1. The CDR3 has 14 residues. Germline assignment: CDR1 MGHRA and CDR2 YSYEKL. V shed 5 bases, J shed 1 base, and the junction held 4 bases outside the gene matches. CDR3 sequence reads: CASSSGQSNTEAFF. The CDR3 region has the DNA TGCGCCAGCAGCTCGGGACAGTCGAACACTGAAGCTTTCTTT.

In DNA form, the CDR3 reads TGTGCCAGCAGCTTAGAGGGGAATTCACCCCTCCACTTT. Protein product: CASSLEGNSPLHF. The chain joins TRBV7-9 to TRBJ1-6; D possibly corresponds to TRBD1 (5 bases). Germline lookup yields CDR1 SEHNR and CDR2 FQNEAQ (reference sequence). The ends were cut back, 1 base at V and 7 bases at J, with 5 bases in the middle. This CDR3 is built from 13 residues.

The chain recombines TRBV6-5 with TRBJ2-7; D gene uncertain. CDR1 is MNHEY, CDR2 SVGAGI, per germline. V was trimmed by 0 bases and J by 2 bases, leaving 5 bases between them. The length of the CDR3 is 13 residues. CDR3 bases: TGTGCCAGCAGTTACTCCGGCACCTACGAGCAGTACTTC. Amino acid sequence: CASSYSGTYEQYF.

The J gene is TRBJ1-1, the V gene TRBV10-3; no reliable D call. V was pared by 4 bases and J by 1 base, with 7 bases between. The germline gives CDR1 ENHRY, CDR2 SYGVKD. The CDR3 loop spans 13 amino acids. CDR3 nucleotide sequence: TGTGCCATCAGTGGGGCAGGGAACACTGAAGCTTTCTTT. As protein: CAISGAGNTEAFF.

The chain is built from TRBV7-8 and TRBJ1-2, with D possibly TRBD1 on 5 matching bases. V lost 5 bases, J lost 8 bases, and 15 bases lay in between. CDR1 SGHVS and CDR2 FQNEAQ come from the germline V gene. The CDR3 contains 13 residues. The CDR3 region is CASSEGRAYGYTF. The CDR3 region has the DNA TGTGCCAGCAGCGAAGGCAGGGCTTACGGCTACACCTTC.

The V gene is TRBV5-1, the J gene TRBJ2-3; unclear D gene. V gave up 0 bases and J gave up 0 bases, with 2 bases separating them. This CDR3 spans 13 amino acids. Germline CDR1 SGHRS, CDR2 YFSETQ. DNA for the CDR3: TGCGCCAGCAGCTTGGGCAGCACAGATACGCAGTATTTT. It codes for CASSLGSTDTQYF.

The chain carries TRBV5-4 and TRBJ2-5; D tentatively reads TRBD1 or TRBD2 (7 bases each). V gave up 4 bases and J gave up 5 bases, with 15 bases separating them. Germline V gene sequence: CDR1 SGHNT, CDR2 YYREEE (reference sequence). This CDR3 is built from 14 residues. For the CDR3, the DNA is TGTGCCAGCAGCCGCCAGGGGGGGCTGGAGACCCAGTACTTC. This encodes CASSRQGGLETQYF.

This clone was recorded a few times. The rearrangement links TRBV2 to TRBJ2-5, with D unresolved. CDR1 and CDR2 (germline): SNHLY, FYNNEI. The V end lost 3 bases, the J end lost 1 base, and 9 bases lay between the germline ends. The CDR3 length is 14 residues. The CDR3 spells CASSDGRAQETQYF. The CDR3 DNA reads TGTGCCAGCAGTGATGGTAGAGCCCAAGAGACCCAGTACTTC. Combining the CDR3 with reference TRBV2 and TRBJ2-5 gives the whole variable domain EPEVTQTPSHQVTQMGQEVILRCVPISNHLYFYWYRQILGQKVEFLVSFYNNEISEKSEIFDDQFSVERPDGSNFTLKIRSTKLEDSAMYFCASSDGRAQETQYFGPGTRLLVL.

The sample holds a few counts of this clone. The CDR3 region has the DNA TGTGCCTGGAGTGTTATGGGGCGGAAGAACTACGAGCAGTACTTC. Translated, it gives CAWSVMGRKNYEQYF. The chain links TRBV30 to TRBJ2-7; a weak D match, TRBD1 (5 bases). Germline V gene data show CDR1 as GTSNPN and CDR2 as SVGIG (reference sequence). The CDR3 is 15 residues long. V was trimmed by 0 bases and J by 3 bases, leaving 15 bases between them.

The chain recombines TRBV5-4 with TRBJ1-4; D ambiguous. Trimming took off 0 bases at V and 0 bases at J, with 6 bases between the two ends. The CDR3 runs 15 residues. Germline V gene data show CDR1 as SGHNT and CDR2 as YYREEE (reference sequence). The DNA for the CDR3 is TGTGCCAGCAGCTTGGGGACTACAACTAATGAAAAACTGTTTTTT. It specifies CASSLGTTTNEKLFF.

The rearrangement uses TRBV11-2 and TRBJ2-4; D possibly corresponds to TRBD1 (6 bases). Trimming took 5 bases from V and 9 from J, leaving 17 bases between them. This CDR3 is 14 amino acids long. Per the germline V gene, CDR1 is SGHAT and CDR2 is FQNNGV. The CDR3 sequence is CASSLLGAPGIQYF. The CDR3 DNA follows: TGTGCCAGCAGCCTGCTGGGGGCGCCGGGCATTCAGTACTTC.

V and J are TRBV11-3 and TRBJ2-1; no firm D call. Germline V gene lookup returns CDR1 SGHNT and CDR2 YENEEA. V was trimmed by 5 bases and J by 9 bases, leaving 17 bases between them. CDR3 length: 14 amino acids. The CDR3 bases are TGTGCCAGCAGCCCACTCTCGTCGGGTGCTGAGCAGTTCTTC. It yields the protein CASSPLSSGAEQFF.